A selection of T cell receptor beta chains follows, all from one sample in a study of response to subunit inactivated influenza vaccine. A single record per CDR3 protein comes from TCRdb applying MiXCR to the RT-PCR reads. This sample has about 540,000 distinct CDR3 sequences, with around 21% found just once. These same data were also listed under a study on T cells expressing NK-cell markers.

The sample was CD4+ T cells sorted from PBMCs, taken approximately 12 days after vaccination. These receptors were taken from a man over 45 who received an inactivated influenza vaccine. Both conserved end residues are part of each CDR3. The order of the fields is D gene, V gene, CDR3 length, clone size, J gene, CDR3 DNA, CDR3 protein. D genes are given only for firm matches. Clone size is not always given. Where it is, it says once, few, many or a class for expanded clones.

D: TRBD1
V: TRBV7-2
length: 14
size: NA
J: TRBJ2-7
DNA: TGTGCCAGCAGCTTGGGGGGACAGGCCTACGAGCAGTACTTC
CDR3: CASSLGGQAYEQYF

D: NA
V: TRBV29-1
length: 11
size: few
J: TRBJ1-2
DNA: TGCAGCGTTTCTGTTGGGGGCGGCTACACCTTC
CDR3: CSVSVGGGYTF

D: NA
V: TRBV25-1
length: 12
size: NA
J: TRBJ1-1
DNA: TGTGCCAGCCATGGGCTAAACACTGAAGCTTTCTTT
CDR3: CASHGLNTEAFF

D: NA
V: TRBV20-1
length: 13
size: many
J: TRBJ1-1
DNA: TGCAGTGCGCACAGGGCGGGGAACACTGAAGCTTTCTTT
CDR3: CSAHRAGNTEAFF

D: NA
V: TRBV4-3
length: 14
size: few
J: TRBJ1-4
DNA: TGCGCCAGCAGCCAAGATCTTGCAGGGGACGAACTGTTTTTT
CDR3: CASSQDLAGDELFF

D: NA
V: TRBV11-2
length: 16
size: NA
J: TRBJ2-2
DNA: TGTGCCAGCAGCTTAGATCGTAGGGCGGATACCGGGGAGCTGTTTTTT
CDR3: CASSLDRRADTGELFF

D: NA
V: TRBV10-3
length: 11
size: once
J: TRBJ2-7
DNA: TGTGCCATCAAGCAGACTGGCGAGCAGTACTTC
CDR3: CAIKQTGEQYF

D: TRBD2
V: TRBV18
length: 16
size: NA
J: TRBJ2-1
DNA: TGTGCCAGCTCACCAGACGAACTAGCGGGAGGGCTTGAGCAGTTCTTC
CDR3: CASSPDELAGGLEQFF

D: NA
V: TRBV12-3/TRBV12-4
length: 14
size: NA
J: TRBJ2-1
DNA: TGTGCCAGCAGCTTAGGACTGGGTCACAATGAGCAGTTCTTC
CDR3: CASSLGLGHNEQFF

D: TRBD2
V: TRBV15
length: 15
size: NA
J: TRBJ2-3
DNA: TGTGCCACCAGCAATTTTCTAGCGGCCACAGATACGCAGTATTTT
CDR3: CATSNFLAATDTQYF

D: NA
V: TRBV18
length: 15
size: NA
J: TRBJ2-1
DNA: TGTGCCAGCTCACCTTCAGGGGCCTACTACAATGAGCAGTTCTTC
CDR3: CASSPSGAYYNEQFF

D: NA
V: TRBV4-1
length: 15
size: few
J: TRBJ2-7
DNA: TGCGCCAGCAGTACCCAGGGGGGAGGGCCCTACGAGCAGTACTTC
CDR3: CASSTQGGGPYEQYF

D: NA
V: TRBV20-1
length: 14
size: NA
J: TRBJ1-6
DNA: TGCAGTGCTAGGGACGGAGCTATGGTCCCCACCCTCCACTTT
CDR3: CSARDGAMVPTLHF

D: TRBD2
V: TRBV4-2
length: 18
size: few
J: TRBJ2-5
DNA: TGTGCCAGCAGCCAGGCCCCGGGACTAGCGGAAGACAGAGAGACCCAGTACTTC
CDR3: CASSQAPGLAEDRETQYF

D: NA
V: TRBV3-1
length: 15
size: many
J: TRBJ2-2
DNA: TGTGCCAGCAGCCAAGGTTCCGGAGACACCGGGGAGCTGTTTTTT
CDR3: CASSQGSGDTGELFF

D: NA
V: TRBV7-9
length: 14
size: NA
J: TRBJ1-4
DNA: TGTGCCAGCAGTGCCGCCTCAACTAATGAAAAACTGTTTTTT
CDR3: CASSAASTNEKLFF

D: TRBD2
V: TRBV11-2
length: 16
size: few
J: TRBJ2-3
DNA: TGTGCCAGCAGCTTCGGACTAGCGGGGGGAGCAGATACGCAGTATTTT
CDR3: CASSFGLAGGADTQYF

D: NA
V: TRBV12-3/TRBV12-4
length: 14
size: NA
J: TRBJ1-5
DNA: TGTGCCAGCAGTTTAGCGCTTGGGTCTCAGCCCCAGCATTTT
CDR3: CASSLALGSQPQHF

D: TRBD1
V: TRBV7-2
length: 15
size: NA
J: TRBJ1-5
DNA: TGTGCCAGTCAAGCACAGGGGGCGCAAAGTCAGCCCCAGCATTTT
CDR3: CASQAQGAQSQPQHF

D: TRBD1
V: TRBV25-1
length: 16
size: few
J: TRBJ2-3
DNA: TGTGCCAGCAGTGGACAGGGGTTGGATACCCGAGATACGCAGTATTTT
CDR3: CASSGQGLDTRDTQYF

D: NA
V: TRBV29-1
length: 13
size: NA
J: TRBJ2-2
DNA: TGCAGCGTCTACAACGGGGGCACCGGGGAGCTGTTTTTT
CDR3: CSVYNGGTGELFF

D: TRBD1
V: TRBV20-1
length: 14
size: NA
J: TRBJ2-2
DNA: TGCAGTGCTATCGACAGGGGCGACACCGGGGAGCTGTTTTTT
CDR3: CSAIDRGDTGELFF

D: NA
V: TRBV5-1
length: 15
size: NA
J: TRBJ1-5
DNA: TGCGCCAGCAGCTTGGCCGGTCAGCCTAATCAGCCCCAGCATTTT
CDR3: CASSLAGQPNQPQHF

D: TRBD2
V: TRBV20-1
length: 14
size: few
J: TRBJ2-7
DNA: TGCAGTGTTAGTCCTAGCGGGAGTTACTACGAGCAGTACTTC
CDR3: CSVSPSGSYYEQYF

D: TRBD2
V: TRBV14
length: 13
size: once
J: TRBJ2-1
DNA: TGTGCCAGCAGCTGGGGACTATCAATCGAGCAGTTCTTC
CDR3: CASSWGLSIEQFF

D: NA
V: TRBV5-1
length: 15
size: NA
J: TRBJ1-5
DNA: TGCGCCAGCAGCTTGGCAGACAGCTTCAATCAGCCCCAGCATTTT
CDR3: CASSLADSFNQPQHF

D: TRBD2
V: TRBV29-1
length: 15
size: NA
J: TRBJ2-1
DNA: TGCAGCGCCTTAATAGCGGGAGGAGATTTGGATGAGCAGTTCTTC
CDR3: CSALIAGGDLDEQFF

D: NA
V: TRBV12-3/TRBV12-4
length: 13
size: NA
J: TRBJ1-5
DNA: TGTGCCAGCAGGACGGGGAGGAATCAGCCCCAGCATTTT
CDR3: CASRTGRNQPQHF

D: TRBD1
V: TRBV20-1
length: 13
size: NA
J: TRBJ2-7
DNA: TGCAGTGCTACCGGACAGGGGGCTTACGAGCAGTACTTC
CDR3: CSATGQGAYEQYF

D: NA
V: TRBV6-1
length: 17
size: NA
J: TRBJ2-3
DNA: TGTGCCAGCAGGACTACCGGGACATCATTCGGCACAGATACGCAGTATTTT
CDR3: CASRTTGTSFGTDTQYF